The rows below give T cell receptor beta chains drawn from one sample of a study of blood T cell repertoires in COVID-19. Generated by immunoSEQ multiplex PCR, the TCRdb table keeps only in-frame clones and is missing some. Of roughly 70,000 clones in the sample, approximately 89% were seen once. The source material was peripheral blood. These receptors were collected from a woman aged 70-85 years with acute or convalescent COVID-19. Both conserved end residues are part of each CDR3.

j_gene: TRBJ1-2
v_gene: TRBV28
CDR3aa: CASSHPGYYTF

j_gene: TRBJ1-4
v_gene: TRBV19
CDR3aa: CASTRGWANEKLFF

j_gene: TRBJ1-1
v_gene: TRBV5-5
CDR3aa: CASSQGQGRRGTEAFF

j_gene: TRBJ1-1
v_gene: TRBV30
CDR3aa: CAWIPGQGFTEAFF

j_gene: TRBJ2-6
v_gene: TRBV5-6
CDR3aa: CASRAWTGFLSGANVLTF

j_gene: TRBJ2-2
v_gene: TRBV2
CDR3aa: CASKGSGVTGELFF

j_gene: TRBJ1-3
v_gene: TRBV24-1
CDR3aa: CATSDPRSGNTIYF

j_gene: TRBJ2-7
v_gene: TRBV28
CDR3aa: CASRKPAGIEAYEQYF

j_gene: TRBJ1-5
v_gene: TRBV19
CDR3aa: CASTLQGQPQHF

j_gene: TRBJ2-1
v_gene: TRBV19
CDR3aa: CASRWGLASSYNEQFF

j_gene: TRBJ1-6
v_gene: TRBV28
CDR3aa: CASRLQVSPLHF

j_gene: TRBJ2-5
v_gene: TRBV3-1/TRBV3-2
CDR3aa: CASSQGGQETQYF

j_gene: TRBJ2-3
v_gene: TRBV5-1
CDR3aa: CASSLQRGDQDTQYF

j_gene: TRBJ1-2
v_gene: TRBV9
CDR3aa: CASSAGGVYGYTF

j_gene: TRBJ1-5
v_gene: TRBV24-1
CDR3aa: CATGQAGSNQPQHF

j_gene: TRBJ1-1
v_gene: TRBV30
CDR3aa: CAWSRQGEAFF

j_gene: TRBJ2-7
v_gene: TRBV12-3/TRBV12-4
CDR3aa: CASSLYPYEQYF

j_gene: TRBJ2-7
v_gene: TRBV15
CDR3aa: CATSRVGQYEQYF

j_gene: TRBJ2-1
v_gene: TRBV11-2
CDR3aa: CASSSGTGGLSYNEQFF

j_gene: TRBJ1-1
v_gene: TRBV15
CDR3aa: CATSRQGSTEAFF

j_gene: TRBJ1-3
v_gene: TRBV19
CDR3aa: CASSQQGLAGNTIYF

j_gene: TRBJ2-1
v_gene: TRBV28
CDR3aa: CASSFNNLGTNEQFF

j_gene: TRBJ1-4
v_gene: TRBV7-8
CDR3aa: CASSPSGGSSRSKLFF

j_gene: TRBJ2-7
v_gene: TRBV18
CDR3aa: CASSPTPTGQYF

j_gene: TRBJ1-1
v_gene: TRBV5-1
CDR3aa: CASSLGRTGLEAFF

j_gene: TRBJ1-1
v_gene: TRBV28
CDR3aa: CASRREALNTEAFF

j_gene: TRBJ1-1
v_gene: TRBV5-4
CDR3aa: CASSLGGGLGTEAFF

j_gene: TRBJ2-2
v_gene: TRBV7-2
CDR3aa: CASSPFRTTGELFF

j_gene: TRBJ2-1
v_gene: TRBV7-9
CDR3aa: CASSPRTGSSYNEQFF

j_gene: TRBJ1-1
v_gene: TRBV3-1/TRBV3-2
CDR3aa: CASSHRGTEAFF

j_gene: TRBJ1-2
v_gene: TRBV28
CDR3aa: CASSLLDSGYGYTF

j_gene: TRBJ2-1
v_gene: TRBV28
CDR3aa: CASSLRHWGGKSSYNEQFF

j_gene: TRBJ1-3
v_gene: TRBV5-8
CDR3aa: CASSRDTVSGNTIYF

j_gene: TRBJ2-7
v_gene: TRBV7-9
CDR3aa: CASLTGHGFQQYF

j_gene: TRBJ1-1
v_gene: TRBV11-2
CDR3aa: CASSLGGEAFF

j_gene: TRBJ2-1
v_gene: TRBV5-1
CDR3aa: CASSLAGRGPSYNEQFF

j_gene: TRBJ2-7
v_gene: TRBV28
CDR3aa: CASSHISGTHPYEQYF

j_gene: TRBJ1-4
v_gene: TRBV24-1
CDR3aa: CATSDTRTGRGEKLFF

j_gene: TRBJ2-2
v_gene: TRBV5-8
CDR3aa: CASSSRSGGVNTGELFF

j_gene: TRBJ1-6
v_gene: TRBV5-6
CDR3aa: CASSFWTGRDSPLHF

j_gene: TRBJ2-7
v_gene: TRBV5-1
CDR3aa: CASSDLGQKLGEQYF

j_gene: TRBJ2-1
v_gene: TRBV9
CDR3aa: CASTPHAGGGYNEQFF

j_gene: TRBJ2-7
v_gene: TRBV29-1
CDR3aa: CSVDNSYEQYF

j_gene: TRBJ1-6
v_gene: TRBV6-6
CDR3aa: CASSPYMRSPLHF

j_gene: TRBJ2-5
v_gene: TRBV28
CDR3aa: CASSEQGKETQYF

j_gene: TRBJ1-5
v_gene: TRBV28
CDR3aa: CASSLQQGRQPQHF

j_gene: TRBJ2-7
v_gene: TRBV7-8
CDR3aa: CASSPRGHEQYF

j_gene: TRBJ1-3
v_gene: TRBV7-9
CDR3aa: CASSPWESSGNTIYF

j_gene: TRBJ2-7
v_gene: TRBV5-1
CDR3aa: CASSLDLSYEQYF

j_gene: TRBJ2-1
v_gene: TRBV15
CDR3aa: CATTLRAGTGNNEQFF

j_gene: TRBJ2-1
v_gene: TRBV29-1
CDR3aa: CSVDGGGFFEQFF

j_gene: TRBJ1-5
v_gene: TRBV19
CDR3aa: CASSMGGLRDQPQHF

j_gene: TRBJ2-1
v_gene: TRBV4-1
CDR3aa: CASSQEGLSEQFF

j_gene: TRBJ2-2
v_gene: TRBV4-2
CDR3aa: CASSQEVGSGAGELFF

j_gene: TRBJ2-3
v_gene: TRBV10-3
CDR3aa: CAIRGGENTDTQYF

j_gene: TRBJ1-4
v_gene: TRBV7-8
CDR3aa: CASSLGSGANEKLFF

j_gene: TRBJ1-5
v_gene: TRBV4-2
CDR3aa: CASSQILGDRVDQPQHF

j_gene: TRBJ1-5
v_gene: TRBV28
CDR3aa: CASSLSLEGQPQHF

j_gene: TRBJ2-7
v_gene: TRBV4-2
CDR3aa: CASSPWGQAGVYEQYF

j_gene: TRBJ1-1
v_gene: TRBV28
CDR3aa: CASSLDREAFF